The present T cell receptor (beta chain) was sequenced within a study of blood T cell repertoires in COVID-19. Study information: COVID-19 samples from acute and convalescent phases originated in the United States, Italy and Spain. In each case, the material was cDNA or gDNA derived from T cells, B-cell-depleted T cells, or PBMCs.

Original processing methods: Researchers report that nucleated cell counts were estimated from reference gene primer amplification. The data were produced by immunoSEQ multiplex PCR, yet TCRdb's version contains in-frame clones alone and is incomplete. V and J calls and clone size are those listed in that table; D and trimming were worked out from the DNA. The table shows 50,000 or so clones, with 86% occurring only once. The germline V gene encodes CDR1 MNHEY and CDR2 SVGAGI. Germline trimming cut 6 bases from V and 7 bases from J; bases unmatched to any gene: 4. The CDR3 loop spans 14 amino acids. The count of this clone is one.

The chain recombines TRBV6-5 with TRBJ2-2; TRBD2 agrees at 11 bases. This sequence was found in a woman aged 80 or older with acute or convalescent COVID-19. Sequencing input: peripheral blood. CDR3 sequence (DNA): TGTGCCAGCAGACTAGCGGGAGAATACGGGGAGCTGTTTTTT. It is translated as CASRLAGEYGELFF.